The sequence of this T cell receptor (beta chain) was determined in a study of T cells in Graves' hyperthyroidism and ophthalmopathy. Across the whole study: Pretreatment peripheral blood was obtained at initial diagnosis. Findings and limits, study-wide: A median roughly six months before onset, the model predicted ophthalmopathy.

Notes on this clonotype: Its antigen is undetermined.

Stable Graves' hyperthyroidism meant no ophthalmopathy progression within 18 months. Patients were excluded for uncontrolled infection, other autoimmune disease, pregnancy or lactation. RNA transcripts were the template for amplifying TCR beta CDR3 regions. HTBI primers drove first-round RT-PCR of the TCR CDR3. TCRdb used MiXCR to reprocess the multiplex PCR reads, holding one entry per CDR3 protein. The repertoire has 300,000 to 450,000 distinct CDR3 sequences, roughly 25% of them found once; the top ten carry around 79%. Material for sequencing was blood. This clonotype originated in a man aged 45 to 65 with Graves' hyperthyroidism.

This CDR3 is CSVGATSEGTDTQYF. The CDR3 coding sequence is TGCAGCGTTGGTGCTACTAGCGAGGGCACAGATACGCAGTATTTT. The gene calls are TRBV29-1 and TRBJ2-3; 7 bases agree with TRBD2. The CDR3 is 15 residues long. Germline lookup yields CDR1 SQVTM and CDR2 ANQGSEA. The V segment lost 4 bases and the J segment 1 base; nucleotides outside the gene matches: 8.